This entry describes one TCR beta chain. The entry originates in a study of T cell clones after liver transplantation. Clones were read by immunoSEQ multiplex PCR, and TCRdb kept only the in-frame ones, dropping some. The sample lists tens of thousands of clones, approximately 77% seen once, with around 8.9% in the top ten. The starting material was CD4+ T cells from blood, obtained at the 22-month timepoint. The origin of this receptor is a human patient who received a liver transplant. Some T cells may be graft donor cells.

Here the CDR3 reads CARSLPGEESPLHF. CDR3 DNA sequence: TGTGCCAGAAGCTTGCCAGGGGAAGAGTCACCCCTCCACTTT. The rearrangement uses TRBV5-3 and TRBJ1-6; D is possibly TRBD1 (6 bases). TRBV5-3 is assigned to the ORF class and has an uncertain function. The CDR3 totals 14 residues. The V and J ends lost 1 base and 10 bases respectively, with 12 bases between them.